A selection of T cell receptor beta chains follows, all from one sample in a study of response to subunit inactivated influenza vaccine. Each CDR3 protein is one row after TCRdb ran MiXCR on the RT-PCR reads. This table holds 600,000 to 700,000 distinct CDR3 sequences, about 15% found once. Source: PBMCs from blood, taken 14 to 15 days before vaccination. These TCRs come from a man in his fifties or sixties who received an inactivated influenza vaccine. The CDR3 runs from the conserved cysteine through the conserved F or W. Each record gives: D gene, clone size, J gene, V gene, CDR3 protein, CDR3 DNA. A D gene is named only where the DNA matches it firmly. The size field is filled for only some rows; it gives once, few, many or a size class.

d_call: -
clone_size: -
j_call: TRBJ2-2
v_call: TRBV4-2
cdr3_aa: CASSQQVNTGELFF
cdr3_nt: TGTGCCAGCAGCCAACAGGTTAACACCGGGGAGCTGTTTTTT

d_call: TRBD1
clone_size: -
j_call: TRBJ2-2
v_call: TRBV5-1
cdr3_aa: CASSRTGGKLSGELFF
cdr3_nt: TGCGCCAGCAGCAGGACAGGGGGGAAGCTGTCGGGGGAGCTGTTTTTT

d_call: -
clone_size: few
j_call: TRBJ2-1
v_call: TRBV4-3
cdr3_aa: CASSQVNPANEQFF
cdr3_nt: TGCGCCAGCAGCCAAGTGAACCCGGCGAATGAGCAGTTCTTC

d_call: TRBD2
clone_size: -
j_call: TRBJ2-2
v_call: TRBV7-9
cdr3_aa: CASSATSGRDTGELFF
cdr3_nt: TGTGCCAGCAGCGCCACTAGCGGGAGGGACACCGGGGAGCTGTTTTTT

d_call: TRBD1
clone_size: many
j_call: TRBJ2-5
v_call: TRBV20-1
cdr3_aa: CSADPGQGAETQYF
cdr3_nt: TGCAGTGCAGACCCGGGACAGGGGGCGGAGACCCAGTACTTC

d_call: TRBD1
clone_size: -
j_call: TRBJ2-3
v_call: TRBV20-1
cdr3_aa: CSAEDRGSTDTQYF
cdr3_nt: TGCAGTGCTGAGGACAGGGGTTCCACAGATACGCAGTATTTT

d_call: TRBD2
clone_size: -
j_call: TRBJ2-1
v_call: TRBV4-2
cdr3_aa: CASSQDIAGGGYNEQFF
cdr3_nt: TGTGCCAGCAGCCAGGACATAGCGGGAGGCGGGTACAATGAGCAGTTCTTC

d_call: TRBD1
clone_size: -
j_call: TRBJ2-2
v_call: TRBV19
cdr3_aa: CASTFDRDNTGELFF
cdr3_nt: TGTGCCAGTACTTTCGACAGGGATAACACCGGGGAGCTGTTTTTT

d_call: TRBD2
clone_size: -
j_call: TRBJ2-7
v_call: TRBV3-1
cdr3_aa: CASSQDKASGEQYF
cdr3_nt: TGTGCCAGCAGCCAAGATAAGGCTAGCGGCGAGCAGTACTTC

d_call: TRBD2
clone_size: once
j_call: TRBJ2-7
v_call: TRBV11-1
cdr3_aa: CASSISVGSGGQSYEQYF
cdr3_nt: TGTGCCAGCAGCATATCGGTCGGGAGCGGGGGCCAGTCCTACGAGCAGTACTTC

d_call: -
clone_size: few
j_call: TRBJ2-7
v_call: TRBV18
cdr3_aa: CASSPTRVHEQYF
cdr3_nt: TGTGCCAGCTCACCTACCAGGGTCCACGAGCAGTACTTC

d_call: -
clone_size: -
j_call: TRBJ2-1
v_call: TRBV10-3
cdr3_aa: CAISEAPRLVEFF
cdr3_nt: TGTGCCATCAGTGAGGCACCGCGACTAGTGGAGTTCTTC

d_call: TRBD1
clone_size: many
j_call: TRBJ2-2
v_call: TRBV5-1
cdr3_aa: CASSPRQGNTGELFF
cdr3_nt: TGCGCCAGCAGCCCCAGACAGGGGAACACCGGGGAGCTGTTTTTT

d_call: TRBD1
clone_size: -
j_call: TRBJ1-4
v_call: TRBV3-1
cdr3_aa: CASSPQGVNEKLFF
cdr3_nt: TGTGCCAGCAGCCCACAGGGGGTTAATGAAAAACTGTTTTTT

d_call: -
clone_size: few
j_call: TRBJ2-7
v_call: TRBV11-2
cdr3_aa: CASSLVAQPAYEQYF
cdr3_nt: TGTGCCAGCAGCTTAGTAGCACAACCAGCCTACGAGCAGTACTTC

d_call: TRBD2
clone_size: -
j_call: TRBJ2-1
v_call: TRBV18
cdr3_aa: CASSPLAGVANEQFF
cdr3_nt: TGTGCCAGCTCACCGCTAGCGGGAGTAGCCAATGAGCAGTTCTTC

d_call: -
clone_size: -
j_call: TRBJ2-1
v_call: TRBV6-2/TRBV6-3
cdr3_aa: CAGDPEISSYNEQFF
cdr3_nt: TGTGCCGGAGATCCGGAGATTAGCTCCTACAATGAGCAGTTCTTC

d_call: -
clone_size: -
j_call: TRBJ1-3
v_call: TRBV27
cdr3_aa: CASSPNLGRRSGNTIYF
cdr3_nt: TGTGCCAGCAGCCCGAACCTTGGACGGCGCTCTGGAAACACCATATATTTT

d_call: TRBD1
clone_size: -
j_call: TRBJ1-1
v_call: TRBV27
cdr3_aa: CARTGEGNTEAFF
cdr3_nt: TGTGCCAGAACAGGGGAGGGAAACACTGAAGCTTTCTTT

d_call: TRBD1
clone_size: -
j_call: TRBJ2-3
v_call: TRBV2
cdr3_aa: CAISAHIPGQSSSTDTQYF
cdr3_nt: TGTGCCATCAGTGCCCATATTCCGGGACAGTCGTCTAGCACAGATACGCAGTATTTT

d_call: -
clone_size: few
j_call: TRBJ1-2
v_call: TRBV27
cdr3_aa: CASSSPPGGHYGYTF
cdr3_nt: TGTGCCAGCAGTTCCCCTCCCGGAGGCCACTATGGCTACACCTTC

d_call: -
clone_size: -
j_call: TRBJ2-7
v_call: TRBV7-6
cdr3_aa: CASSLVKLLSSYEQYF
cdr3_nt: TGTGCCAGCAGCTTAGTCAAGCTCCTTAGCTCCTACGAGCAGTACTTC

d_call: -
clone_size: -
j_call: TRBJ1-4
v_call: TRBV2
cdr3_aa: CASSEGREKLFF
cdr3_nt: TGTGCCAGCAGTGAAGGGCGGGAAAAACTGTTTTTT

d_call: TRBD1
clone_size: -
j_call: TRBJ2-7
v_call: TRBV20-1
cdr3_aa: CSARRDRDFEQYF
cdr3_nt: TGCAGTGCGCGCCGGGACAGGGACTTCGAGCAGTACTTC